These 12 T cell receptor beta chains share one sample of origin, sequenced in a study of PD-1 blockade in classical Hodgkin lymphoma. Regarding time point: cycle 4 day 1 (C4D1), after 6 weeks of nivolumab. There was relapse after autologous stem cell transplantation in every patient, and there was variation in brentuximab vedotin exposure. Profiled with immunoSEQ multiplex PCR; TCRdb holds only in-frame clones, not every one. The sample gives around 25,000 clones, 84% of which show up once; more than 5% is in the top ten. The sample consisted of peripheral blood mononuclear cells (PBMCs), taken before the fourth cycle of nivolumab. These receptors were collected from a human donor with classical Hodgkin lymphoma.

In nucleotides, the CDR3 is TGTGCCAGCAGCGTAGGAGGAGGGAGTGTGGATACGCAGTATTTT. It translates to CASSVGGGSVDTQYF. This chain links TRBV9 with TRBJ2-3; possible D gene TRBD2, 6 bases. Germline-derived CDR1 and CDR2 are SGDLS and YYNGEE. V was shortened by 0 bases and J by 6 bases, with 14 bases between the two germline ends. The CDR3 length is 15 residues.

The chain combines TRBV2 with TRBJ1-2, with TRBD1 matching over 10 bases. V lost 4 bases to trimming and J lost 7 bases; unmatched junction nucleotides: 9. The CDR3 is 15 residues long. Germline assignment: CDR1 SNHLY and CDR2 FYNNEI. CDR3 nucleotide sequence: TGTGCCAGCAGTGGTTGGACAGGGGGTTCTGGTGGCTACACCTTC. Translated, it gives CASSGWTGGSGGYTF.

The chain carries TRBV5-1 and TRBJ1-4, with D unclear. CDR1 SGHRS and CDR2 YFSETQ come from the germline V gene. V lost 0 bases to trimming and J lost 3 bases, with 3 bases between them. This CDR3 spans 13 amino acids. CDR3 DNA sequence: TGCGCCAGCAGCTTGGGGGCTAATGAAAAACTGTTTTTT. Translating gives CASSLGANEKLFF.

The chain links TRBV18 to TRBJ1-5, with 8 bases fitting TRBD1. The ends lost 4 bases at V and 0 bases at J; junction bases unmatched: 8. This CDR3 is 17 amino acids long. Germline-derived CDR1 and CDR2 are KGHSH and LQKENI. For the CDR3, the DNA is TGTGCCAGCTCACAGGACAGGGCAAGTGGTAGCAATCAGCCCCAGCATTTT. Translating it yields CASSQDRASGSNQPQHF.

The chain carries TRBV9 and TRBJ2-3; 7 bases line up with TRBD2. Trimming took 7 bases from V and 4 from J; bases not matched to a gene: 9. Germline V gene data show CDR1 as SGDLS and CDR2 as YYNGEE. The CDR3 spans 14 residues. The CDR3 here is CASALLGGADTQYF. In DNA, the CDR3 is TGTGCCAGCGCCCTACTGGGGGGGGCAGATACGCAGTATTTT. The whole variable domain, remainder taken from reference TRBV9 and TRBJ2-3, is DSGVTQTPKHLITATGQRVTLRCSPRSGDLSVYWYQQSLDQGLQFLIQYYNGEERAKGNILERFSAQQFPDLHSELNLSSLELGDSALYFCASALLGGADTQYFGPGTRLTVL.

This chain links TRBV11-3 with TRBJ2-7; no reliable D call. Germline assignment: CDR1 SGHNT and CDR2 YENEEA. Trimming took off 4 bases at V and 3 bases at J, with 10 bases between the two ends. The CDR3 covers 13 residues. This CDR3 is CASSSPEGYEQYF. The CDR3 DNA sequence: TGTGCCAGCAGCTCGCCCGAAGGCTACGAGCAGTACTTC.

CDR3 residues: CASSFGTSGRASRETQYF. Here the CDR3 DNA reads TGTGCCAGCAGCTTTGGGACTAGCGGGAGGGCGTCCAGGGAGACCCAGTACTTC. This chain uses TRBV5-4 with TRBJ2-5; 16 nucleotides agree with TRBD2. This CDR3 has 18 amino acids. Germline CDR1 reads SGHNT; CDR2 reads YYREEE (reference sequence). With V trimmed by 2 bases and J by 5 bases, 9 bases remained unmatched.

The chain couples TRBV6-1 to TRBJ2-1; TRBD1 agrees at 9 bases. J lost 4 bases, V lost 6 bases, and 4 bases had no gene match. The CDR3 consists of 14 residues. Per the germline V gene, CDR1 is MNHNS and CDR2 is SASEGT. This CDR3 is CASSGQGKYNEQFF. The CDR3 DNA reads TGTGCCAGCAGCGGACAGGGGAAATACAATGAGCAGTTCTTC.

V usage is TRBV30 and J usage is TRBJ2-1; D gene unclear. Looked up from germline, CDR1 is GTSNPN and CDR2 is SVGIG (reference sequence). This CDR3 is 15 amino acids long. Trimming pared 5 bases from V and 8 bases from J, leaving 22 bases between. The CDR3 here is CAWSPDGARYHEQFF. CDR3 coding DNA: TGTGCCTGGTCTCCCGACGGCGCACGGTATCATGAGCAGTTCTTC.

The V call is TRBV19, the J call TRBJ2-2, with a possible D match to TRBD1 (6 bases). The CDR3 is 13 amino acids. V dropped 6 bases and J dropped 2 bases, with 7 bases sitting between them. The germline gives CDR1 LNHDA, CDR2 SQIVND (reference sequence). Here the CDR3 DNA reads TGTGCCAGTAGGGGGACAAACACCGGGGAGCTGTTTTTT. It translates to CASRGTNTGELFF.

This chain links TRBV5-8 with TRBJ1-2, with D uncertain. The germline V gene encodes CDR1 SGHTS and CDR2 YDEGEE. The germline V and J ends were trimmed by 5 bases and 4 bases, with 12 bases remaining between them. This CDR3 is built from 13 residues. CDR3 nucleotide sequence: TGTGCCAGCAGGCCTGGCTTTGTCTATGGCTACACCTTC. Translated: CASRPGFVYGYTF.

V gene TRBV5-4 combines with J gene TRBJ2-3; 8 bases map to TRBD2. Losses at the gene ends were 0 bases for V and 9 bases for J; bases not matched to a gene: 9. Germline CDR1 reads SGHNT; CDR2 reads YYREEE (reference sequence). CDR3 length: 15 residues. The CDR3 spells CASSLGGSGGETQYF. The CDR3 DNA reads as TGTGCCAGCAGCTTGGGTGGCAGCGGGGGTGAAACGCAGTATTTT.